This TCR beta chain stems from a study of T cells in severe cutaneous drug reactions. TCR subtype-specific primers in iRepertoire multiplex PCR prepared libraries for bulk and single-cell sequencing. For each CDR3 protein, TCRdb gives one entry from its re-call of the multiplex PCR reads, without DNA. The sample table sets out about 21,000 distinct CDR3 sequences. Carbamazepine had induced Stevens-Johnson syndrome or toxic epidermal necrolysis in the sequenced donors. The specimen was PBMCs. This receptor was obtained from a human donor with toxic epidermal necrolysis, a severe cutaneous drug reaction.

CDR3 in amino acids: CASSLTYNEQFF. This chain links TRBV12-3 or TRBV12-4 with TRBJ2-1. This CDR3 contains 12 residues.